This TCR beta chain was found in a study of identical twins. Study results and limitations: There were fewer insertions in abundant cord blood beta clonotypes, but memory repertoires showed no such pattern.

As to this clonotype: Its specificity is unknown.

The CDR3 covers 14 residues. Trimming shortened V by 3 bases and J by 6 bases, and 15 bases separated the two germline ends. Healthy Caucasians were all of the donors. TCRdb itself ran the 5' RACE reads through MiXCR, one entry per CDR3 protein. Among 650,000 to 750,000 distinct CDR3 sequences listed, approximately 21% were seen once. These data were also filed under a second study, of T cells expressing NK-cell markers. That report adds: Several experiments confined sorting to alpha-beta TCR T cells with an anti-gamma-delta TCR antibody.

This sequence was found in a woman under 30 in good health. Sequencing was carried out using PBMCs. The chain has TRBV12-3 or TRBV12-4 and TRBJ2-7; D remains ambiguous. CDR3 sequence reads: CASSLGRAWGEQYF. The CDR3 coding sequence is TGTGCCAGCAGTTTGGGCCGGGCTTGGGGCGAGCAGTACTTC.